This T cell receptor beta chain appears in the sequencing data of a study of spatial heterogeneity in lung cancer. The CDR3 is 15 residues long. Germline V lookup: CDR1 MNHNS, CDR2 SASEGT. The V segment lost 5 bases and the J segment 6 bases; nucleotides outside the gene matches: 8. Each TCR cDNA molecule bore a unique molecular identifier. One entry per CDR3 protein, called by TCRdb with MiXCR from the 5' RACE reads. Of approximately 50,000 distinct CDR3 sequences in the sample, around 7.7% are singletons; the top ten hold 35%. A note on this clonotype: Its specificity is unknown.

Stated time point: blood at routine non-recurrence follow-up after resection. Whole RNA, which was extracted from tumor, nontumor lung tissue or frozen PBMC, was sequenced without any cell sorting. Study outcomes and limitations: More often at tumor resection than at routine follow-up, ubiquitous expanded tumor TCRs were detected in the blood.

Sequencing used PBMCs, obtained at follow-up. The chain recombines TRBV6-1 with TRBJ2-1, with 9 bases aligning to TRBD2. The origin of this receptor is a female donor with early-stage non-small cell lung cancer. The CDR3 loop is CASSPIAGVGNEQFF. The CDR3, as DNA: TGTGCCAGCAGTCCAATAGCGGGGGTGGGCAATGAGCAGTTCTTC.